This T cell receptor beta chain comes out of a study of CD8+CD57+ T cells in acquired aplastic anemia. In the study overall: CD4+ and CD8+ cells, once sorted, gave DNA averaging approximately 3 ug. Study observations and caveats: Significance was not reached for CD8+ Simpson's diversity between patients and controls. Patients and controls shared under 30 CD8+ CDR3 sequences, highly expressed in patients.

Genomic DNA templated the TCR beta VDJ and CDR3 profiling. TCRdb analysed the reads with MiXCR anew, one entry per CDR3 protein. The sample yields some 130,000 distinct CDR3 sequences, over 45% seen once. A total of 11 residues make up the CDR3, ends included. Germline CDR1 LGHNA, CDR2 YNFKEQ. Turning to this clonotype: Its antigen is unidentified. Because the CDR3 is missing its conserved closing phenylalanine or tryptophan, this is likely a read error. The DNA is left out, because the CDR3 cannot be placed on it with certainty; the CDR3 is given as TCRdb lists it.

Sequenced sample: sorted CD4+, CD8+, or CD8+CD57+ T cells (not recorded which) from PBMCs. The sequence derives from a human donor in good health, serving as a control. The V and J genes are TRBV4-2 and TRBJ1-1. CDR3 sequence reads: CASSQVHGLAG.